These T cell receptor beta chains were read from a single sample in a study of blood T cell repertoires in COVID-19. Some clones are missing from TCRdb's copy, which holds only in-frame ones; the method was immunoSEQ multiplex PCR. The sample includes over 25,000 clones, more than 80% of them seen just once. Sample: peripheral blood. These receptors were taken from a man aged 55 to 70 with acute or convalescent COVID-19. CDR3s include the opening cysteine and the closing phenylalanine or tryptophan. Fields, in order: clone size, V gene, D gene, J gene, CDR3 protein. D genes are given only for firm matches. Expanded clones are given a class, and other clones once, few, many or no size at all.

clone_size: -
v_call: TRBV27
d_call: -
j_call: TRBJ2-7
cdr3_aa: CASSTTGSYEQYF

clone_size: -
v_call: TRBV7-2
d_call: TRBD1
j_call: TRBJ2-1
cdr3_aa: CASSSGQGTYNEQFF

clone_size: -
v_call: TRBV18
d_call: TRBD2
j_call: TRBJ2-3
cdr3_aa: CASSPQRGRGTQYF

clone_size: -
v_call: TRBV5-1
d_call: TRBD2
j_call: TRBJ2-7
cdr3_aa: CASSLDTSGTYEQYF

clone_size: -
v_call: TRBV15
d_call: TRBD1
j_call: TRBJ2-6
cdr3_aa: CATSTTLGRQGAAGANVLTF

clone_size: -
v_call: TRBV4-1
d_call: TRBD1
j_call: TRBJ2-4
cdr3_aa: CASSPQTGPGNIQYF

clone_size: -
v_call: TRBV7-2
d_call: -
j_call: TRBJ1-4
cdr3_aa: CASSLAGLWREKLFF

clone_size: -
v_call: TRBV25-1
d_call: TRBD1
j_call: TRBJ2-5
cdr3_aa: CASRGQGWETQYF

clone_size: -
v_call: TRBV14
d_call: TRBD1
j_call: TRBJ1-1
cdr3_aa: CASARQGYTEAFF

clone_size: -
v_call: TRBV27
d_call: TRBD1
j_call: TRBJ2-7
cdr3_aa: CASSLAGTGLYEQYF

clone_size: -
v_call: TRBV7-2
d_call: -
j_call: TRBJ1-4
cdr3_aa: CASSSSDRINEKLFF

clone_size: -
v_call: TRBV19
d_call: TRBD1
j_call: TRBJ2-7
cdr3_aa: CASSITGQGTYEQYF

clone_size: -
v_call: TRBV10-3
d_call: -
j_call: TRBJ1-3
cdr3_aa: CAISDGGNTIYF

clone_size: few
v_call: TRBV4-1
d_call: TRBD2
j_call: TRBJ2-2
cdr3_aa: CASSQGLASTGELFF

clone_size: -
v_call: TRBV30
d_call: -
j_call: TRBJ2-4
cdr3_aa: CAWRPGGAKNIQYF

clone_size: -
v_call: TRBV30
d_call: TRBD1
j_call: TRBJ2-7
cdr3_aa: CAWNSKEGQGYEQYF

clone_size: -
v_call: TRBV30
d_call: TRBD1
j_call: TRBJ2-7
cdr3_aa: CAWSRTGGVYEQYF

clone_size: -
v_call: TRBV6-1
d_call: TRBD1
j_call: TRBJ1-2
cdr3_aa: CASSDYGQGANYGYTF

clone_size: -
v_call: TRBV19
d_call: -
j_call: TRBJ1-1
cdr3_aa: CASSIGAAVNTEAFF

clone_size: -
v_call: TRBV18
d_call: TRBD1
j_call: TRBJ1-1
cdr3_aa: CASSLTGVNTEAFF

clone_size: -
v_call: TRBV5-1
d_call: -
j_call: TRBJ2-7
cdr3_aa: CASRSNYEQYF

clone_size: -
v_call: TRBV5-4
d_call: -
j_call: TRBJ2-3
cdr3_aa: CASSSKQGLDTQYF

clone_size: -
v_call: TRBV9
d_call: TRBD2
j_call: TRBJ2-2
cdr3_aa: CASSPHGGRYSGELFF

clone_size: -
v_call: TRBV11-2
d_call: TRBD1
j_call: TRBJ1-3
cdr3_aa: CASSTGQASGNTIYF

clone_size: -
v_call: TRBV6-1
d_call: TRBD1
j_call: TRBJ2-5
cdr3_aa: CASSEAWQGAGTQYF

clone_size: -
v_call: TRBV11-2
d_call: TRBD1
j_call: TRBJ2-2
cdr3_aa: CASSQMGQGNTGELFF

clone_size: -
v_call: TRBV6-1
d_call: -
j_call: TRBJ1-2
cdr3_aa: CASSDAGIHGYTF